This is a list of T cell receptor beta chains from one sample in a study of CD8+CD57+ T cells in acquired aplastic anemia. TCRdb re-called the reads through MiXCR, storing one row per CDR3 protein. This sample has some 210,000 distinct CDR3 sequences; approximately 60% occur once, and the top ten carry approximately 30%. The sequenced sample consisted of sorted CD4+, CD8+, or CD8+CD57+ T cells (not recorded which) from PBMCs. Receptor source: a human donor in good health. CDR3s include the opening cysteine and the closing phenylalanine or tryptophan. A D gene is named only where the DNA matches it firmly. Size is stated for part of the rows, as once, few or many counts, or as a class when the clone is expanded.

D: TRBD1
length: 14
size: -
J: TRBJ1-1
V: TRBV10-1
CDR3: CASRMTGADTEAFF
DNA: TGTGCCAGCAGGATGACAGGGGCGGACACTGAAGCTTTCTTT

D: -
length: 13
size: -
J: TRBJ2-7
V: TRBV7-3
CDR3: CASSEVRSYEQYF
DNA: TGTGCCAGCAGCGAGGTACGGTCCTACGAGCAGTACTTC

D: -
length: 14
size: -
J: TRBJ2-7
V: TRBV10-3
CDR3: CAISESEEGNEQYF
DNA: TGTGCCATCAGTGAGTCTGAGGAGGGTAACGAGCAGTACTTC

D: -
length: 11
size: many
J: TRBJ2-2
V: TRBV2
CDR3: CASRVPSGLFF
DNA: TGTGCCAGCAGAGTCCCCAGTGGGCTGTTTTTT

D: -
length: 15
size: -
J: TRBJ1-4
V: TRBV19
CDR3: CASSSTGLPLKKLFF
DNA: TGTGCCAGTAGCTCCACGGGACTGCCTTTAAAAAAACTGTTTTTT

D: -
length: 15
size: -
J: TRBJ2-3
V: TRBV9
CDR3: CASSVVGRSTDTQYF
DNA: TGTGCCAGCAGCGTAGTGGGGAGGAGCACAGATACGCAGTATTTT

D: TRBD2
length: 15
size: many
J: TRBJ2-7
V: TRBV11-2
CDR3: CASSPPGLETDQQYF
DNA: TGTGCCAGCAGCCCCCCGGGACTAGAGACCGATCAGCAGTACTTC

D: -
length: 13
size: -
J: TRBJ2-7
V: TRBV5-1
CDR3: CASSQGQSYEQYF
DNA: TGCGCCAGCAGCCAAGGACAGTCCTACGAGCAGTACTTC

D: -
length: 13
size: -
J: TRBJ1-2
V: TRBV2
CDR3: CASSEGQGYGYTF
DNA: TGTGCCAGCAGTGAGGGTCAGGGGTATGGCTACACCTTC

D: -
length: 14
size: -
J: TRBJ2-3
V: TRBV29-1
CDR3: CSVPDGQGRDTQYF
DNA: TGCAGCGTCCCTGATGGCCAGGGGCGGGATACGCAGTATTTT

D: TRBD1
length: 16
size: -
J: TRBJ2-7
V: TRBV7-8
CDR3: CASSSRRDRPSYEQYF
DNA: TGTGCCAGCAGCTCACGCCGGGACAGGCCCTCCTACGAGCAGTACTTC

D: -
length: 15
size: -
J: TRBJ2-5
V: TRBV7-2
CDR3: CASSLDAGLSWTQYF
DNA: TGTGCCAGCAGCTTAGACGCAGGGCTTTCATGGACCCAGTACTTC

D: -
length: 13
size: -
J: TRBJ2-7
V: TRBV6-1
CDR3: CASSEVDSGEQYF
DNA: TGTGCCAGCAGTGAAGTGGATTCCGGGGAGCAGTACTTC

D: TRBD2
length: 14
size: once
J: TRBJ2-5
V: TRBV2
CDR3: CASKGLAGQETQYF
DNA: TGTGCCAGCAAGGGACTAGCGGGCCAAGAGACCCAGTACTTC

D: -
length: 14
size: -
J: TRBJ2-1
V: TRBV5-1
CDR3: CASSLEHQGNEQFF
DNA: TGCGCCAGCAGCCTGGAACATCAGGGAAATGAGCAGTTCTTC

D: -
length: 10
size: -
J: TRBJ2-7
V: TRBV20-1
CDR3: CSARLDEQYF
DNA: TGCAGTGCTAGGTTAGACGAGCAGTACTTC

D: -
length: 17
size: few
J: TRBJ2-4
V: TRBV4-1
CDR3: CASSQPRTGLSKNIQYF
DNA: TGCGCCAGCAGCCAACCCCGAACAGGGTTATCCAAAAACATTCAGTACTTC

D: TRBD1
length: 15
size: few
J: TRBJ1-2
V: TRBV7-9
CDR3: CASSLGGQGHYGYTF
DNA: TGTGCCAGCAGCTTAGGGGGACAGGGTCACTATGGCTACACCTTC

D: -
length: 18
size: -
J: TRBJ2-2
V: TRBV27
CDR3: CASSLIGPVQDNGGELFF
DNA: TGCGCCAGCAGTTTAATCGGCCCGGTGCAGGATAACGGCGGGGAGCTGTTTTTT

D: TRBD1
length: 14
size: -
J: TRBJ1-1
V: TRBV5-1
CDR3: CASSPTGGVWSAFF
DNA: TGCGCCAGCAGCCCGACAGGGGGCGTTTGGTCGGCTTTCTTT